The 5 T cell receptor beta chains in this list originate from one sample, sequenced in a study of radiotherapy plus CTLA-4 blockade in lung cancer. TCRdb keeps only in-frame clones here, not all; method: immunoSEQ multiplex PCR. The sample comprises about 49,000 clones, about 88% of which are singletons, and 6.5% to 9% rests with the top ten. The sample was peripheral blood, taken from a patient treated with radiotherapy plus ipilimumab. The receptors originated from a human donor with non-small cell lung cancer whose response to radiotherapy plus ipilimumab could not be evaluated.

This clone was seen a single time. The chain combines TRBV7-2 with TRBJ1-3; tentative D call: TRBD1 (6 bases). Germline V gene sequence: CDR1 SGHTA, CDR2 FQGNSA. Trimming shortened V by 5 bases and J by 2 bases, and 10 bases separated the two germline ends. The CDR3 runs to 14 residues. CDR3 sequence: CASSVTGTGNTIYF. DNA of the CDR3: TGTGCCAGCAGCGTCACAGGGACTGGAAACACCATATATTTT.

V usage is TRBV5-4 and J usage is TRBJ1-2, with TRBD1 matching over 7 bases. There are 15 residues in the CDR3. Germline CDR1 and CDR2: SGHNT and YYREEE (reference sequence). V trimming: 5 bases; J trimming: 3 bases; junction bases outside the gene matches: 10. Written as DNA, the CDR3 is TGTGCCAGCAGAGGGGAGACAGGGAAGGACTATGGCTACACCTTC. Protein product: CASRGETGKDYGYTF.

The chain links TRBV7-9 to TRBJ2-7; 7 bases are shared with TRBD1. Germline values: CDR1 SEHNR, CDR2 FQNEAQ (reference sequence). The CDR3 runs to 15 residues. J was trimmed by 2 bases and V by 2 bases; bases with no gene match: 6. This CDR3 reads CASSLSRTGAYEQYF. The CDR3 DNA is TGTGCCAGCAGCTTATCCCGGACAGGTGCCTACGAGCAGTACTTC. Together with reference TRBV7-9 and TRBJ2-7, the CDR3 gives the full variable domain: DTGVSQNPRHKITKRGQNVTFRCDPISEHNRLYWYRQTLGQGPEFLTYFQNEAQLEKSRLLSDRFSAERPKGSFSTLEIQRTEQGDSAMYLCASSLSRTGAYEQYFGPGTRLTVT.

This clone is categorized as medium-sized. The gene calls are TRBV5-6 and TRBJ1-2; 7 nucleotides agree with TRBD1. Germline V gene data show CDR1 as SGHDT and CDR2 as YYEEEE. Trimming removed 4 bases from V and 1 base from J; junction bases left unmatched: 10. This CDR3 has 16 amino acids. CDR3 sequence reads: CASSGSPGQSNYGYTF. CDR3 nucleotides: TGTGCCAGCAGCGGGTCTCCGGGACAGAGTAACTATGGCTACACCTTC. Variable domain in full (rest from reference TRBV5-6 and TRBJ1-2): DAGVTQSPTHLIKTRGQQVTLRCSPKSGHDTVSWYQQALGQGPQFIFQYYEEEERQRGNFPDRFSGHQFPNYSSELNVNALLLGDSALYLCASSGSPGQSNYGYTFGSGTRLTVV.

J is TRBJ2-2 and V is TRBV28, with TRBD2 identical over 13 bases. CDR3 length equals 16 residues. J lost 8 bases, V lost 2 bases, and 5 bases had no gene match. Germline V lookup: CDR1 MDHEN, CDR2 SYDVKM. The CDR3 is CASSLGGLAGLGELFF. The CDR3 nucleotides are TGTGCCAGCAGTTTAGGGGGACTAGCGGGATTGGGGGAGCTGTTTTTT.